The 31 T cell receptor beta chains below were found in one sample sequenced in a study of OX40 agonist ivuxolimab in advanced cancers. Profiling relied on immunoSEQ multiplex PCR, and the TCRdb table lists in-frame clones only, not all of them. The sample lists some 83,000 clones, 80% to 90% seen once, with approximately 2% in the top ten. Specimen: CD4+ or CD8+ T cells sorted from blood, collected in a trial of the OX40 agonist ivuxolimab. The source is an adult with an advanced solid tumor such as melanoma, head and neck, liver or kidney cancer.

The chain carries TRBV2 and TRBJ1-4; D remains unclear. This CDR3 contains 14 residues. CDR1 is SNHLY, CDR2 FYNNEI, per germline. V lost 6 bases and J lost 11, with 19 bases in between. The CDR3 bases are TGTGCCAGCAGCCCGGAGAGGGAGGCACCTAAACTGTTTTTT. This translates into CASSPEREAPKLFF.

The V and J genes are TRBV7-3 and TRBJ2-2; 7 positions agree with TRBD2. The CDR3 has 16 amino acids. Per germline, CDR1 SGHTA and CDR2 FQGTGA. Germline trimming cut 8 bases from V and 4 bases from J; bases unmatched to any gene: 13. The CDR3 DNA reads TGTGCCAGCTCCCCCCCTGGGGGGGAGGGCACCGGGGAGCTGTTTTTT. Residues: CASSPPGGEGTGELFF.

This rearrangement joins TRBV7-9 to TRBJ2-1, with 7 bases matching TRBD2. The CDR3 extends over 16 amino acids. J was trimmed by 4 bases and V by 3 bases; bases with no gene match: 9. Germline V lookup: CDR1 SEHNR, CDR2 FQNEAQ (reference sequence). The CDR3 DNA follows: TGTGCCAGCAGCTTCCCGACTAGCCGACATTACAATGAGCAGTTCTTC. Its protein product is CASSFPTSRHYNEQFF.

The CDR3 spells CASSYLGHYEQYF. The DNA for the CDR3 is TGTGCCAGCAGTTACCTGGGACACTACGAGCAGTACTTC. The gene calls are TRBV6-5 and TRBJ2-7, with D possibly matching TRBD1 (6 bases). Trimming cost V 2 bases and J 3 bases, with 8 bases left between them. Germline-derived CDR1 and CDR2 are MNHEY and SVGAGI. The CDR3 runs 13 residues.

The chain combines TRBV30 with TRBJ2-2, with D possibly matching TRBD1 (6 bases). V was cut by 0 bases and J by 4 bases, with 9 bases left in between. The CDR3 has 14 amino acids. From germline, CDR1 is GTSNPN and CDR2 SVGIG (reference sequence). This CDR3 is CAWSVGGSTGELFF. CDR3 nucleotide sequence: TGTGCCTGGAGTGTAGGGGGAAGCACCGGGGAGCTGTTTTTT.

The V gene is TRBV5-1, the J gene TRBJ2-3; no clear D. Trimming cost V 5 bases and J 2 bases, with 9 bases left between them. CDR3 length: 13 residues. Looked up from germline, CDR1 is SGHRS and CDR2 is YFSETQ. The CDR3: CASSKGTTDTQYF. The CDR3 DNA reads TGCGCCAGCAGTAAGGGAACCACAGATACGCAGTATTTT.

This chain links TRBV5-1 with TRBJ2-5; 10 bases agree with TRBD1. Germline CDR1 is SGHRS and CDR2 is YFSETQ. With V trimmed by 5 bases and J by 5 bases, 9 bases remained unmatched. The CDR3 runs to 15 residues. CDR3 sequence reads: CASRTGTGVEETQYF. CDR3 nucleotide sequence: TGCGCCAGCAGGACCGGGACAGGGGTCGAGGAGACCCAGTACTTC.

The V gene is TRBV27, the J gene TRBJ2-1; no clear D gene. V was cut by 9 bases and J by 6 bases, with 9 bases left in between. This CDR3 spans 11 amino acids. Per germline, CDR1 MNHEY and CDR2 SMNVEV (reference sequence). The CDR3 DNA reads TGTGCCAGTTCCTCGATCAATGAGCAGTTCTTC. Protein product: CASSSINEQFF.

The chain links TRBV4-3 to TRBJ2-1; TRBD2 aligns across 9 bases. The CDR3 runs to 17 residues. Germline V gives CDR1 LGHNA, CDR2 YSLEER. V was clipped by 1 base and J by 12 bases; unmatched bases: 16. The CDR3 DNA reads as TGCGCCAGCAGCCAAGCAACTAGCGGGCTCCCCAAGGGAGGGCAGTTCTTC. This encodes CASSQATSGLPKGGQFF.

The chain uses TRBV10-3 and TRBJ1-5; weak D call: TRBD1 (6 bases). Trimming took 10 bases from V and 1 from J, leaving 14 bases between them. The CDR3 is made up of 14 amino acids. Germline V lookup: CDR1 ENHRY, CDR2 SYGVKD. CDR3 coding DNA: TGTGCCACGGGGGCCAAGGAAAGCAATCAGCCCCAGCATTTT. Translating gives CATGAKESNQPQHF.

The chain uses TRBV7-2 and TRBJ2-7; D possibly corresponds to TRBD1 (6 bases). The CDR3 totals 13 residues. Trimming took off 4 bases at V and 4 bases at J, with 11 bases between the two ends. Germline V CDR1 and CDR2: SGHTA, FQGNSA. CDR3 DNA sequence: TGTGCCAGCAGCTCCGGGACACTTTACGAGCAGTACTTC. This encodes CASSSGTLYEQYF.

Only one count was recorded for this clone. The chain has TRBV6-5 and TRBJ1-2; D perhaps matches TRBD1 (6 bases). From germline, CDR1 is MNHEY and CDR2 SVGAGI. Trimming took 7 bases from V and 6 from J, leaving 18 bases between them. This CDR3 region has 14 residues. DNA for the CDR3: TGTGCCAGCACCGGGAATCAGGGGAACAATGGCTACACCTTC. This translates into CASTGNQGNNGYTF.

V is TRBV5-1 and J is TRBJ1-4, with D unclear. The length of the CDR3 is 14 residues. V was cut by 2 bases and J by 5 bases, with 10 bases left in between. CDR1 is SGHRS and CDR2 is YFSETQ in the germline V gene. CDR3 region: CASSLTGSNEKLFF. The CDR3 DNA reads TGCGCCAGCAGCTTAACCGGGTCAAATGAAAAACTGTTTTTT.

The chain is built from TRBV29-1 and TRBJ1-4; possible D gene TRBD1, 5 bases. This CDR3 is 11 amino acids long. The germline gives CDR1 SQVTM, CDR2 ANQGSEA. V was shortened by 6 bases and J by 7 bases, with 9 bases between the two germline ends. The CDR3 DNA is TGCAGCGTGACTCAGGGTGAAAAACTGTTTTTT. Its protein product is CSVTQGEKLFF.

The chain uses TRBV5-1 and TRBJ1-4; 9 bases are shared with TRBD1. In germline, CDR1 is SGHRS, CDR2 YFSETQ. This CDR3 is built from 15 residues. The V gene end was trimmed by 0 bases and the J gene end by 8 bases; junction bases not matched to a gene: 5. The chain's CDR3 is CASSLGVQGAEKLFF. The DNA for the CDR3 is TGCGCCAGCAGCTTGGGCGTACAGGGGGCGGAAAAACTGTTTTTT. The full variable domain, in which reference TRBV5-1 and TRBJ1-4 provide the parts outside the CDR3, is KAGVTQTPRYLIKTRGQQVTLSCSPISGHRSVSWYQQTPGQGLQFLFEYFSETQRNKGNFPGRFSGRQFSNSRSEMNVSTLELGDSALYLCASSLGVQGAEKLFFGSGTQLSVL.

The V gene is TRBV5-1, the J gene TRBJ2-5; TRBD2 might be the D (5 bases). The CDR3 length is 15 residues. From germline, CDR1 is SGHRS and CDR2 YFSETQ. The germline V and J ends were trimmed by 2 bases and 5 bases, with 16 bases remaining between them. The CDR3 DNA sequence: TGCGCCAGCAGCTTTAAAGGACTTGATGGGGAGACCCAGTACTTC. This translates into CASSFKGLDGETQYF.

The V gene is TRBV18, the J gene TRBJ1-1; D not certain. V lost 1 base and J lost 8, with 11 bases in between. This CDR3 is built from 13 residues. CDR1 is KGHSH and CDR2 is LQKENI in the germline V gene. The DNA for the CDR3 is TGTGCCAGCTCACCACAATTCCAACCAGAAGCTTTCTTT. Translating it yields CASSPQFQPEAFF.

V usage is TRBV4-1 and J usage is TRBJ2-5; maybe TRBD2 (6 bases). Germline V gives CDR1 MGHRA, CDR2 YSYEKL. There are 17 residues in the CDR3. Trimming pared 0 bases from V and 1 base from J, leaving 15 bases between. The CDR3 DNA sequence: TGCGCCAGCAGCCAAGAATGGGGGTGGGACTCCCAAGAGACCCAGTACTTC. It yields the protein CASSQEWGWDSQETQYF.

Comment on this clone: Other DNA sequences in the same sample also yield this CDR3. This chain joins TRBV20-1 and TRBJ2-7; D is tentatively TRBD1 or TRBD2 (5 bases each). V was cut by 1 base and J by 4 bases, with 5 bases left in between. The CDR3 runs to 11 residues. The V gene's germline CDR1 is DFQATT and CDR2 SNEGSKA (reference sequence). This CDR3 reads CSARGGYEQYF. The DNA of the CDR3 is TGCAGTGCTAGAGGGGGGTACGAGCAGTACTTC.

This clone was picked up one time. V is TRBV28 and J is TRBJ1-1; D not certain. CDR3 length: 14 amino acids. V lost 2 bases and J lost 3, with 10 bases in between. The germline V gene has CDR1 MDHEN and CDR2 SYDVKM. The CDR3 is CASSLVGRDTEAFF. DNA of the CDR3: TGTGCCAGCAGTTTAGTGGGGAGGGACACTGAAGCTTTCTTT.

This chain links TRBV2 with TRBJ1-2; 9 nucleotides match TRBD1. V lost 6 bases, J lost 6 bases, and 5 bases stayed unmatched. Germline loops: CDR1 SNHLY, CDR2 FYNNEI. The CDR3 is 13 residues long. CDR3 protein: CASRAGTGHGYTF. In nucleotides, the CDR3 is TGTGCCAGCAGAGCCGGGACAGGGCATGGCTACACCTTC.

The CDR3 spells CASSQEPGAGNEQFF. In DNA, the CDR3 is TGCGCCAGCAGCCAAGAGCCGGGAGCGGGGAATGAGCAGTTCTTC. The gene calls are TRBV4-1 and TRBJ2-1; TRBD2 matches at 7 bases. Per germline, CDR1 MGHRA and CDR2 YSYEKL. V shed 0 bases, J shed 7 bases, and the junction held 6 bases outside the gene matches. CDR3 length equals 15 residues.

V gene TRBV29-1 combines with J gene TRBJ2-3, with D perhaps TRBD1 or TRBD2 (5 bases each). Germline-derived CDR1 and CDR2 are SQVTM and ANQGSEA. V gave up 6 bases and J gave up 0 bases, with 13 bases separating them. This CDR3 region has 14 residues. CDR3 nucleotides: TGCAGCGTGAGGGGCGGCCCTAGCACAGATACGCAGTATTTT. This translates into CSVRGGPSTDTQYF.

The DNA for the CDR3 is TGCAGCGTTGTGAGGGTTAGAAGTGAGGACACTGAAGCTTTCTTT. Translated: CSVVRVRSEDTEAFF. The chain is built from TRBV29-1 and TRBJ1-1; no definite D call. Per germline, CDR1 SQVTM and CDR2 ANQGSEA. The CDR3 totals 15 residues. Trimming took 4 bases from V and 3 from J, leaving 18 bases between them. The full variable domain, in which reference TRBV29-1 and TRBJ1-1 provide the parts outside the CDR3, is SAVISQKPSRDICQRGTSLTIQCQVDSQVTMMFWYRQQPGQSLTLIATANQGSEATYESGFVIDKFPISRPNLTFSTLTVSNMSPEDSSIYLCSVVRVRSEDTEAFFGQGTRLTVV.

The chain uses TRBV5-1 and TRBJ1-4; D possibly corresponds to TRBD1 (6 bases). The germline CDR1 and CDR2 sequences are SGHRS and YFSETQ. The CDR3 sequence is 16 residues long. Trimming took 2 bases from V and 4 from J, leaving 15 bases between them. CDR3 in amino acids: CASSLGTGTFNEKLFF. The DNA for the CDR3 is TGCGCCAGCAGCTTAGGGACCGGGACATTTAATGAAAAACTGTTTTTT.

The gene calls are TRBV4-2 and TRBJ2-5; weak D call: TRBD2 (6 bases). The V end was cut by 3 bases, the J end by 2 bases, with 19 bases between. This CDR3 spans 17 amino acids. Per germline, CDR1 LGHNA and CDR2 YNFKEQ. This chain's CDR3 is CASSQGGIGASQETQYF. CDR3 in DNA: TGTGCCAGCAGCCAGGGGGGTATAGGAGCCTCTCAAGAGACCCAGTACTTC.

This clone was seen just once. The chain has TRBV7-9 and TRBJ2-6; D ambiguous. The ends were cut back, 7 bases at V and 1 base at J, with 8 bases in the middle. Germline-derived CDR1 and CDR2 are SEHNR and FQNEAQ (reference sequence). The CDR3 loop spans 14 amino acids. The CDR3 protein is CASNSGSGANVLTF. The CDR3 DNA reads as TGTGCCAGCAACTCTGGGTCTGGGGCCAACGTCCTGACTTTC.

This clone has only one observation. The chain employs TRBV15 and TRBJ2-6; maybe TRBD1 (5 bases). The CDR3 length is 16 residues. CDR1 and CDR2 (germline): LNHNV, YYDKDF (reference sequence). V was pared by 8 bases and J by 0 bases, with 14 bases between. The CDR3 loop is CATGRGLSSGANVLTF. The CDR3 DNA sequence: TGTGCCACCGGAAGGGGCCTTAGCTCTGGGGCCAACGTCCTGACTTTC.

The chain has TRBV2 and TRBJ2-3, with 8 bases matching TRBD1. V trimming: 6 bases; J trimming: 8 bases; junction bases outside the gene matches: 16. Germline values: CDR1 SNHLY, CDR2 FYNNEI. CDR3 size: 16 residues. CDR3 in amino acids: CASRTAGQGAVATQYF. The CDR3 region has the DNA TGTGCCAGCAGGACGGCTGGACAGGGAGCTGTTGCTACGCAGTATTTT.

The chain joins TRBV2 to TRBJ1-5; 11 nucleotides match TRBD1. J was trimmed by 7 bases and V by 6 bases; bases with no gene match: 11. The CDR3 consists of 16 residues. CDR1 is SNHLY and CDR2 is FYNNEI in the germline V gene. CDR3 in DNA: TGTGCCAGCAGCCTGAGGCGGGGACAGGGGGGGCAGCCCCAGCATTTT. It codes for CASSLRRGQGGQPQHF. The whole variable domain, filled in from reference TRBV2 and TRBJ1-5, reads EPEVTQTPSHQVTQMGQEVILRCVPISNHLYFYWYRQILGQKVEFLVSFYNNEISEKSEIFDDQFSVERPDGSNFTLKIRSTKLEDSAMYFCASSLRRGQGGQPQHFGDGTRLSIL.

This sequence joins TRBV7-9 and TRBJ2-7, with TRBD1 as a possible D gene (6 bases). The CDR3 extends over 15 amino acids. V was pared by 5 bases and J by 6 bases, with 20 bases between. Germline CDR1 reads SEHNR; CDR2 reads FQNEAQ (reference sequence). CDR3 nucleotide sequence: TGTGCCAGCAGCCAACAGGGATCCTCCCTTCGCGAGCAGTACTTC. This encodes CASSQQGSSLREQYF.